This T cell receptor (beta chain) was sequenced for a study of OX40 agonist ivuxolimab in advanced cancers. Study findings and constraints: Dosing at 0.1 to 3.0 mg/kg was accompanied by clonal expansion of CD4+ and CD8+ blood T cells by week 6.

Researchers took blood at baseline, on cycle 4 day 1, and on cycle 7 day 1. Profiling relied on immunoSEQ multiplex PCR, and the TCRdb table lists in-frame clones only, not all of them. Counted here are 50,000 to 70,000 clones, 84% occurring once; the ten biggest clones make up around 0.65%. With regard to this clone: The antigen is not known.

The V end was cut by 2 bases, the J end by 6 bases, with 18 bases between. There are 16 residues in the CDR3. In germline, CDR1 is WNHNN, CDR2 SYGVQD (reference sequence). The receptor's source is an adult with an advanced solid tumor such as melanoma, head and neck, liver or kidney cancer. The source was CD4+ or CD8+ T cells sorted from blood, collected in a trial of the OX40 agonist ivuxolimab. V gene TRBV10-1 combines with J gene TRBJ2-3, with D hard to call. The CDR3, as DNA: TGCGCCAGCAGTGAGGGAGTGCGAAAGATCGGGGATACGCAGTATTTT. This encodes CASSEGVRKIGDTQYF.